The following is a TCR beta chain sequence with its context. Its antigen is undetermined. The CDR3 spans 15 residues. V was cut by 2 bases and J by 0 bases, with 8 bases left in between. The germline V gene encodes CDR1 SGHTA and CDR2 FQGTGA. This sample is drawn from a study of T cell responses to AZD1222 COVID-19 vaccine. Study results and caveats: Repertoires were obtained only post-peak T cell response. Donor demographics were predominantly white British with a female majority; clonal diversity may be underestimated. Seropositive AZD1222 recipients at baseline numbered only 5 to 7.

It was second doses at about 4 or about 12 weeks that were pooled. Assay: immunoSEQ multiplex PCR; the TCRdb copy retains only in-frame clones and omits some. This repertoire shows approximately 140,000 clones, roughly 90% found once; its top ten account for under 2%. This receptor was identified in an adult who received the AZD1222 COVID-19 vaccine. The rearrangement joins TRBV7-3 to TRBJ2-1; unclear D gene. Sequenced here: peripheral blood, sampled 28 days after the second AZD1222 dose. Here the CDR3 reads CASSLGSSSYNEQFF. The CDR3 DNA sequence: TGTGCCAGCAGCTTAGGTTCTAGCTCCTACAATGAGCAGTTCTTC. The full variable domain, with the rest looked up from reference TRBV7-3 and TRBJ2-1, is GAGVSQTPSNKVTEKGKYVELRCDPISGHTALYWYRQSLGQGPEFLIYFQGTGAADDSGLPNDRFFAVRPEGSVSTLKIQRTERGDSAVYLCASSLGSSSYNEQFFGPGTRLTVL.